This T cell receptor (beta chain) was sequenced during a study of blood T cell repertoires in COVID-19. Study-wide background: Some COVID-19 samples were acute and others convalescent; all came from the United States, Italy and Spain. From T cells, B-cell-depleted T cells, or PBMCs came the material, which was cDNA or gDNA.

V was clipped by 1 base and J by 10 bases, with 25 bases between them. CDR3 size: 18 residues. Germline V gene lookup returns CDR1 SGHVS and CDR2 FQNEAQ. In the authors' workflow: Amplification with reference gene primers provided the estimates of nucleated cell counts. TCRdb's copy holds only in-frame clones and misses some; the assay was immunoSEQ multiplex PCR. V, J and clone size derive from that table, while D and trimming were established from the DNA sequence. The table has about 160,000 clones, 85% seen once. Sequences were obtained from peripheral blood. J is TRBJ1-4 and V is TRBV7-8; the D gene is possibly TRBD1 (5 bases). This clonotype was sampled from a human donor with acute or convalescent COVID-19. The donor label of this sample is uncertain. CDR3 sequence reads: CASSLGGIGQIKNGKLFF. CDR3 coding DNA: TGTGCCAGCAGCTTAGGGGGCATCGGCCAGATCAAGAACGGAAAACTGTTTTTT.